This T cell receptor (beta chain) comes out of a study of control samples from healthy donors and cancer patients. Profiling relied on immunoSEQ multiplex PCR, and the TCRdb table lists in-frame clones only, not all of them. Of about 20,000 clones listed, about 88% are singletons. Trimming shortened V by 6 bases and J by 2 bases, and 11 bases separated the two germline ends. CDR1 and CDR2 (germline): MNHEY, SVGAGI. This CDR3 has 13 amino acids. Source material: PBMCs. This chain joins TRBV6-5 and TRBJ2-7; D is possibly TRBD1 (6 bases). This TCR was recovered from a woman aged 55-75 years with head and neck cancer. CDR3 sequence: CASSSGTPYEQYF. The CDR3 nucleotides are TGTGCCAGCAGCTCCGGGACACCCTACGAGCAGTACTTC.